The 19 T cell receptor beta chains reported below all come from one sample, sequenced in a study of metastatic and nonmetastatic thyroid tumors. TCRdb re-called clones via MiXCR from the PCR reads. The sample lists 65,000 or so clones; more than 3.5% were seen once. Each patient went into thyroid surgery without having received any treatment. Sequencing input: blood. The receptors shown here come from a female donor with papillary thyroid cancer or a benign thyroid nodule (not recorded which). Some clones in this sample may be carry-over from other donors' samples.

The sample holds many counts of this clone. Other DNA sequences in the same sample also yield this CDR3. The chain recombines TRBV19 with TRBJ1-5; TRBD1 aligns across 7 bases. Germline CDR1 LNHDA, CDR2 SQIVND (reference sequence). After removal of 7 bases from V and 3 bases from J, the junction contained 9 bases not matched to a gene. The CDR3 is made up of 15 amino acids. This chain's CDR3 is CASTNTGAYNQPQHF. DNA for the CDR3: TGTGCCAGTACCAATACAGGGGCTTACAATCAGCCCCAGCATTTT.

At least ten counts were recorded for this clone. Other DNA sequences of this sample code for an identical CDR3. V and J are TRBV27 and TRBJ2-5; D is uncertain. Deletions cut 2 bases from V and 4 bases from J, with 11 bases between. The CDR3 sequence is 14 residues long. Germline V gene data show CDR1 as MNHEY and CDR2 as SMNVEV (reference sequence). The CDR3 here is CASSLEVRGETQYF. In nucleotides, the CDR3 is TGTGCCAGCAGTTTAGAAGTACGCGGAGAGACCCAGTACTTC.

This clone was recorded many times. The chain couples TRBV6-2 or TRBV6-3 to TRBJ2-1; 8 bases fit TRBD1. The germline V gene has CDR1 MNHEY and CDR2 SVGEGT. V shed 6 bases, J shed 5 bases, and the junction held 12 bases outside the gene matches. The CDR3 runs 16 residues. The CDR3 here is CASRPWPGTGDNEQFF. In nucleotides, the CDR3 is TGTGCCAGCAGACCTTGGCCCGGGACAGGTGACAATGAGCAGTTCTTC.

Sample share makes this clone medium-sized. The gene calls are TRBV6-1 and TRBJ1-6; no clear D. Trimming cost V 0 bases and J 9 bases, with 12 bases left between them. The CDR3 has 15 residues. In germline, CDR1 is MNHNS, CDR2 SASEGT. In DNA form, the CDR3 reads TGTGCCAGCAGTGAAGCGAGGGCAAAGGGTTCACCCCTCCACTTT. Its protein is CASSEARAKGSPLHF.

This clone has ten or more counts. The J gene is TRBJ1-2, the V gene TRBV20-1, with D possibly being TRBD1 (6 bases). V gave up 0 bases and J gave up 2 bases, with 16 bases separating them. The CDR3 sequence is 16 residues long. The V gene's germline CDR1 is DFQATT and CDR2 SNEGSKA (reference sequence). The CDR3 loop reads CSARDRTDIRNYGYTF. The CDR3 region has the DNA TGCAGTGCTAGAGACCGGACAGACATAAGGAACTATGGCTACACCTTC.

Many counts were recorded for this clone. The CDR3, as DNA: TGTGCCAGCACCCACAACAGGGCCGGTGGGGGGGCGCAGTACTTC. The encoded protein is CASTHNRAGGGAQYF. The chain carries TRBV28 and TRBJ2-7; D is perhaps TRBD2 (7 bases). Deletions cut 7 bases from V and 9 bases from J, with 25 bases between. The V gene's germline CDR1 is MDHEN and CDR2 SYDVKM. The CDR3 totals 15 residues.

This clone showed up many times. The chain joins TRBV20-1 to TRBJ2-4; D not certain. Germline V CDR1 and CDR2: DFQATT, SNEGSKA (reference sequence). V lost 1 base and J 0 bases, leaving 7 bases between the germline ends. The CDR3 runs to 14 residues. CDR3 in amino acids: CSARVAEAKNIQYF. In nucleotides, the CDR3 is TGCAGTGCTAGAGTCGCGGAAGCCAAAAACATTCAGTACTTC.

This clone has a count of ten or more. The chain carries TRBV2 and TRBJ1-6; TRBD1 matches 7 bases. This CDR3 contains 14 residues. The ends lost 8 bases at V and 7 bases at J; junction bases unmatched: 8. From germline, CDR1 is SNHLY and CDR2 FYNNEI. The DNA of the CDR3 is TGTGCCAGCGGTTCAGGGGGGCAGAATTCACCCCTCCACTTT. This codes for CASGSGGQNSPLHF.

This clone occurred a few times. A much larger clone sits a single nucleotide away, making a read error possible. The genes are TRBV2 and TRBJ2-4, with D possibly being TRBD1 (6 bases). CDR1 and CDR2 from the germline V gene are SNHLY and FYNNEI. The CDR3 length is 14 residues. Here the CDR3 DNA reads TGTGCCAGCAGCGGGACAAACACCAAAAACATTCGGTACTTC. Translated, it gives CASSGTNTKNIRYF.

This clone was detected only a few times. The chain combines TRBV28 with TRBJ2-5; no firm D call. The V and J ends lost 2 bases and 5 bases respectively, with 12 bases between them. CDR1 and CDR2 from the germline V gene are MDHEN and SYDVKM. This CDR3 spans 14 amino acids. The CDR3 loop reads CASSLISGEETQYF. CDR3 coding DNA: TGTGCCAGCAGTTTAATCTCGGGTGAGGAGACCCAGTACTTC. Variable domain in full (rest from reference TRBV28 and TRBJ2-5): DVKVTQSSRYLVKRTGEKVFLECVQDMDHENMFWYRQDPGLGLRLIYFSYDVKMKEKGDIPEGYSVSREKKERFSLILESASTNQTSMYLCASSLISGEETQYFGPGTRLLVL.

This clone appeared many times. V gene TRBV24-1 combines with J gene TRBJ2-2; D is possibly TRBD1 (5 bases). The CDR3 is made up of 16 amino acids. CDR1 and CDR2 (germline): KGHDR, SFDVKD. The V and J ends lost 4 bases and 3 bases respectively, with 14 bases between them. The DNA for the CDR3 is TGTGCCACCAGTGACTCCGCCAGGGTATACACCGGGGAGCTGTTTTTT. This codes for CATSDSARVYTGELFF.

This clone was observed a handful of times. One end of the junction does not line up with germline, which may come from a read error. The chain employs TRBV7-9 and TRBJ2-1, with 8 bases aligning to TRBD2. Germline-derived CDR1 and CDR2 are SEHNR and FQNEAQ (reference sequence). The CDR3 totals 15 residues. The CDR3 here is CASSQGGRPANEQFF. DNA for the CDR3: TGTGCCAGCAGCCAAGGCGGGAGGCCCGCTAATGAACAGTTCTTC.

The V call is TRBV14, the J call TRBJ1-2; D gene uncertain. CDR1 is SGHDN and CDR2 is FVKESK in the germline V gene. V lost 2 bases, J lost 5 bases, and 15 bases lay in between. The CDR3 has 15 amino acids. The CDR3 nucleotides read TGTGCCAGCAGCCAATCAGGCTCAATTGGGTATGGCTACACCTTC. Encoded protein: CASSQSGSIGYGYTF. Together with reference TRBV14 and TRBJ1-2, the CDR3 gives the full variable domain: EAGVTQFPSHSVIEKGQTVTLRCDPISGHDNLYWYRRVMGKEIKFLLHFVKESKQDESGMPNNRFLAERTGGTYSTLKVQPAELEDSGVYFCASSQSGSIGYGYTFGSGTRLTVV.

The V and J genes are TRBV19 and TRBJ2-7; 7 bases are shared with TRBD1. V trimming: 6 bases; J trimming: 6 bases; junction bases outside the gene matches: 8. This CDR3 contains 13 residues. CDR1 and CDR2 from the germline V gene are LNHDA and SQIVND (reference sequence). The CDR3 is CASSPTGVVEQYF. The CDR3 DNA follows: TGTGCCAGTAGCCCAACAGGGGTTGTCGAGCAGTACTTC.

This clone was seen at least ten times. This sequence joins TRBV28 and TRBJ2-5; 8 bases fit TRBD1. Germline V gene data show CDR1 as MDHEN and CDR2 as SYDVKM. The CDR3 consists of 16 residues. V shed 4 bases, J shed 5 bases, and the junction held 12 bases outside the gene matches. CDR3 coding DNA: TGTGCCAGCAGTTCCTCTCTGACAGGGGCAGGGGAGACCCAGTACTTC. Translating it yields CASSSSLTGAGETQYF.

This clone was counted a few times. At one of its ends the junction is not consistent with the germline gene, which may arise from a read error. The chain has TRBV28 and TRBJ2-1; D is undetermined. The CDR3 totals 14 residues. The germline V gene encodes CDR1 MDHEN and CDR2 SYDVKM. Here the CDR3 reads CASIPYHSYNEQFF. CDR3 nucleotides: TGTGCCAGCATACCGTACCACTCCTACAATGAGCAATTCTTC.

This clone has a count of ten or more. The V and J genes are TRBV7-6 and TRBJ1-3; D gene uncertain. Germline CDR1 and CDR2: SGHVS and FNYEAQ. The CDR3 has 17 amino acids. V was shortened by 2 bases and J by 0 bases, with 14 bases between the two germline ends. CDR3 bases: TGTGCCAGCAGCTTAAGGTCGGCGGCCAACTCTGGAAACACCATATATTTT. This encodes CASSLRSAANSGNTIYF.

This clone was seen repeatedly, ten times or more. The chain has TRBV7-8 and TRBJ1-1, with D unclear. The CDR3 totals 14 residues. Germline values: CDR1 SGHVS, CDR2 FQNEAQ. V lost 5 bases, J lost 2 bases, and 12 bases lay in between. DNA for the CDR3: TGTGCCAGCAGCGCCCGGAGAGGTAACACTGAAGCTTTCTTT. As protein: CASSARRGNTEAFF.

To note about this clone: This may come from a read error, since a much larger clone is one base off. The chain employs TRBV18 and TRBJ1-2, with TRBD1 matching over 9 bases. Germline V lookup: CDR1 KGHSH, CDR2 LQKENI. The CDR3 covers 15 residues. With V trimmed by 2 bases and J by 5 bases, 6 bases remained unmatched. CDR3 region: CASSPVAGQGYGYTF. CDR3 bases: TGTGCCAGCTCACCAGTGGCCGGACAGGGGTATGGCTACACCTTC. Supplemented by reference TRBV18 and TRBJ1-2, the full variable domain reads NAGVMQNPRHLVRRRGQEARLRCSPMKGHSHVYWYRQLPEEGLKFMVYLQKENIIDESGMPKERFSAEFPKEGPSILRIQQVVRGDSAAYFCASSPVAGQGYGYTFGSGTRLTVV.